This TCR beta chain stems from a study of shared clonotypes between healthy human individuals. Trimming cost V 10 bases and J 5 bases, with 22 bases left between them. Per germline, CDR1 LNHDA and CDR2 SQIVND (reference sequence). There are 15 residues in the CDR3. Produced via immunoSEQ multiplex PCR; TCRdb's table is partial and in-frame only. The sample holds approximately 100,000 clones; roughly two thirds are singletons and the top ten take 35% to 55%. Input material: memory CD8+ T cells sorted from blood. Described subset: CD45RO+ cells pooled with CCR7-negative TemRA cells. The receptor was isolated from a man between 25 and 39 years old in good health. The chain employs TRBV19 and TRBJ2-3; possible D gene TRBD2, 5 bases. The CDR3 loop is CATSTPGHSGDTQYF. CDR3 DNA: TGTGCCACTAGCACTCCGGGCCACAGCGGAGATACGCAGTATTTT.